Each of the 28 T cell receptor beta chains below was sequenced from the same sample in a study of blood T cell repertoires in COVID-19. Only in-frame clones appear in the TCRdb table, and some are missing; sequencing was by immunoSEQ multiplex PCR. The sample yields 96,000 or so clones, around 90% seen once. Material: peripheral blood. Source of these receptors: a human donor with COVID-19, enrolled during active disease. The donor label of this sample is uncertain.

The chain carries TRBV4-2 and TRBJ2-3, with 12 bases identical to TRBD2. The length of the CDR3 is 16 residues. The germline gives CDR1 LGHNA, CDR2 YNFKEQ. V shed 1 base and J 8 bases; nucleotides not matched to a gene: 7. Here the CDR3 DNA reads TGTGCCAGCAGCCAAGGACTAGCGGGAGCCATGGGTACGCAGTATTTT. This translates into CASSQGLAGAMGTQYF.

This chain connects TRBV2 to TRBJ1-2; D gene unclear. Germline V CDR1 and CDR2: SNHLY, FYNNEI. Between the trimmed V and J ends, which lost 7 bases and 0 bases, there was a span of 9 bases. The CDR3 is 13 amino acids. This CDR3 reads CASNFETNYGYTF. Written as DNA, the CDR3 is TGTGCCAGCAATTTTGAGACTAACTATGGCTACACCTTC.

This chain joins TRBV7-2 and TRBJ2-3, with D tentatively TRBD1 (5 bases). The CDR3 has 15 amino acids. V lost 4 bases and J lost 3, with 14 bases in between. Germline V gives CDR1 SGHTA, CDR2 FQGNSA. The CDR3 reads CASSSQKGWTDTQYF. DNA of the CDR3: TGTGCCAGCAGCTCCCAAAAGGGGTGGACAGATACGCAGTATTTT.

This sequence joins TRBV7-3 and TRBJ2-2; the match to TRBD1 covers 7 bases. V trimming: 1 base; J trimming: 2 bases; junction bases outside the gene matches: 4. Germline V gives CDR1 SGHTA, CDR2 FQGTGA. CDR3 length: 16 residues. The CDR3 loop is CASSLNAGGNTGELFF. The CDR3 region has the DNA TGTGCCAGCAGCTTAAATGCAGGGGGAAACACCGGGGAGCTGTTTTTT.

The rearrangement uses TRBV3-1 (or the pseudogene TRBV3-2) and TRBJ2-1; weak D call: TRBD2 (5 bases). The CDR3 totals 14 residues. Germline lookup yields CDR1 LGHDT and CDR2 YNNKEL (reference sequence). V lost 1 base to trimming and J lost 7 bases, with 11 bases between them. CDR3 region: CASSQGPRRNEQFF. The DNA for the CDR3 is TGTGCCAGCAGCCAAGGTCCTCGGAGGAATGAGCAGTTCTTC.

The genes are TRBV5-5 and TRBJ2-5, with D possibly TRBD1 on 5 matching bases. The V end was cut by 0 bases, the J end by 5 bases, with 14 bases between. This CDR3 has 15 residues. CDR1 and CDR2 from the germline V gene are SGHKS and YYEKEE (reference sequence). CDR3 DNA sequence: TGTGCCAGCAGCTTGGGGCAGGGTAGGATGGAGACCCAGTACTTC. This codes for CASSLGQGRMETQYF.

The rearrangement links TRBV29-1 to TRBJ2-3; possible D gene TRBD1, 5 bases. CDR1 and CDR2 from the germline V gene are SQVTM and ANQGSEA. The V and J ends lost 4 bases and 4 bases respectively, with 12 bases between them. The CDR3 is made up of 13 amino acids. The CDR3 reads CSVGARAADTQYF. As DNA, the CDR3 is TGCAGCGTTGGGGCCAGGGCGGCAGATACGCAGTATTTT.

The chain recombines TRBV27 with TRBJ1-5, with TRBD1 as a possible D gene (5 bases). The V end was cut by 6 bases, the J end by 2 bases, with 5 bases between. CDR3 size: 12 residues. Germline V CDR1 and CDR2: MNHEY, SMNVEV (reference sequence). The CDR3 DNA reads TGTGCCAGCAGGACAGGCAATCAGCCCCAGCATTTT. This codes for CASRTGNQPQHF.

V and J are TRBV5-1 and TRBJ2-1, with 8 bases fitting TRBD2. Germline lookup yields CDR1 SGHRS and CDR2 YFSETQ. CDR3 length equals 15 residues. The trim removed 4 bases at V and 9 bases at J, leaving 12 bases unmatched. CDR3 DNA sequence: TGCGCCAGCAGCCCCGAAGGACTAGCACTTTCTGAGCAGTTCTTC. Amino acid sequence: CASSPEGLALSEQFF.

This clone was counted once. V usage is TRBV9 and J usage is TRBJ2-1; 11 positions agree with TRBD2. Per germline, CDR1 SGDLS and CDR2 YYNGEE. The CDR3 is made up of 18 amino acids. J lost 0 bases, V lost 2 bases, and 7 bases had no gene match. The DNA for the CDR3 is TGTGCCAGCAGCGTGCATAGCGGGAGGGCCAGCTCCTACAATGAGCAGTTCTTC. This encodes CASSVHSGRASSYNEQFF.

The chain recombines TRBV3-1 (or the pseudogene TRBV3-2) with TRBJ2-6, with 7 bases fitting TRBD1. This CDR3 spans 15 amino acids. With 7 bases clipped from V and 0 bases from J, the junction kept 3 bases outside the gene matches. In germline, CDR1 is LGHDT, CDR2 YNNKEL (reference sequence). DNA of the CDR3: TGTGCCAGCACTACAGGGGTCTCTGGGGCCAACGTCCTGACTTTC. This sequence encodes CASTTGVSGANVLTF.

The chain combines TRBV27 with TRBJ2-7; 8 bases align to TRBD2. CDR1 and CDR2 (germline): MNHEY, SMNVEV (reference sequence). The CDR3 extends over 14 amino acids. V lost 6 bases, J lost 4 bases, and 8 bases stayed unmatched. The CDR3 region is CASRSLAGGYEQYF. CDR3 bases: TGTGCCAGCAGGTCCCTGGCGGGAGGTTACGAGCAGTACTTC.

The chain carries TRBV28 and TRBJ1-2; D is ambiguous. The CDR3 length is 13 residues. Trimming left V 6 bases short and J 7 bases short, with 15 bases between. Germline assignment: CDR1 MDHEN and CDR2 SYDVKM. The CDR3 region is CASSPPDSGGYTF. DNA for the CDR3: TGTGCCAGCAGCCCCCCGGATTCGGGTGGCTACACCTTC.

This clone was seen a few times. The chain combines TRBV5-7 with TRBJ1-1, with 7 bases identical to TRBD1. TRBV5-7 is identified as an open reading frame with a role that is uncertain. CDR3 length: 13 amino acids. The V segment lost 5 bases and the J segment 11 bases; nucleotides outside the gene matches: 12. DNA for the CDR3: TGTGCCAGCAGGGACAGGAGGGGGGTCGAGGCTTTCTTT. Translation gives CASRDRRGVEAFF.

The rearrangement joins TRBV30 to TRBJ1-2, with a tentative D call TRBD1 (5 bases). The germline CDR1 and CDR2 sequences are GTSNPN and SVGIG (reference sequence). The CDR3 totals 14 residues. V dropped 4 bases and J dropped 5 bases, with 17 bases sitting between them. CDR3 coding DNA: TGTGCCTGGACCCCGGGTCCGGGGGGGTATGGCTACACCTTC. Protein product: CAWTPGPGGYGYTF. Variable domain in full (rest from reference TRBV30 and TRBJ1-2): SQTIHQWPATLVQPVGSPLSLECTVEGTSNPNLYWYRQAAGRGLQLLFYSVGIGQISSEVPQNLSASRPQDRQFILSSKKLLLSDSGFYLCAWTPGPGGYGYTFGSGTRLTVV.

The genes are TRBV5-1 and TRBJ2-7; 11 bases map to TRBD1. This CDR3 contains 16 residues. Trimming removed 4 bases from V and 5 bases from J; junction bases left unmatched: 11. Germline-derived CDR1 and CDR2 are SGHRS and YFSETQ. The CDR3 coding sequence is TGCGCCAGCAGCCTGGGCCCGGGACAGGGGGTCAACGAGCAGTACTTC. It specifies CASSLGPGQGVNEQYF.

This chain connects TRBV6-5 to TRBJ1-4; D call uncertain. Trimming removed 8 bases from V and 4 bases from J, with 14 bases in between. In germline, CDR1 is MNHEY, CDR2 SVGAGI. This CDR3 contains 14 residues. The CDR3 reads CASERGQFNEKLFF. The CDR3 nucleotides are TGTGCCAGCGAACGCGGCCAGTTTAATGAAAAACTGTTTTTT.

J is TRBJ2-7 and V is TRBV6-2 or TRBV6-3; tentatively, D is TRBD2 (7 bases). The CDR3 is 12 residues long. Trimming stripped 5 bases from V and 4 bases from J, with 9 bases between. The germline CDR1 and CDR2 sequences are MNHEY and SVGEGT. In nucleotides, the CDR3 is TGTGCCAGCAGTAGGGGGGGTTACGAGCAGTACTTC. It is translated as CASSRGGYEQYF.

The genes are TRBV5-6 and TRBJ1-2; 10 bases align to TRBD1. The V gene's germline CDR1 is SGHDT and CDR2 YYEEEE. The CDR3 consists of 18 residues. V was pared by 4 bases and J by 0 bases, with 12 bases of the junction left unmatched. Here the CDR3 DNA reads TGTGCCAGCAGCCCACTCGTGGGGACAGGGGAATCTAACTATGGCTACACCTTC. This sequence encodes CASSPLVGTGESNYGYTF.

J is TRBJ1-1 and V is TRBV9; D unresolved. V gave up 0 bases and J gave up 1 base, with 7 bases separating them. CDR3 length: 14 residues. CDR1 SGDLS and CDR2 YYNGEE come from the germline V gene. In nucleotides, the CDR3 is TGTGCCAGCAGCGTAGCCCCTTGGAACACTGAAGCTTTCTTT. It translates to CASSVAPWNTEAFF.

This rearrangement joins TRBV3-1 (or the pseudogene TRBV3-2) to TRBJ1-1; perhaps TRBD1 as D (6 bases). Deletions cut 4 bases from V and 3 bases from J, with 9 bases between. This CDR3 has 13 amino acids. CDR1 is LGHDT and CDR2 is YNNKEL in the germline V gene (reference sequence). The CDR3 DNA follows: TGTGCCAGCAGCCGCAGGGGCGACACTGAAGCTTTCTTT. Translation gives CASSRRGDTEAFF.

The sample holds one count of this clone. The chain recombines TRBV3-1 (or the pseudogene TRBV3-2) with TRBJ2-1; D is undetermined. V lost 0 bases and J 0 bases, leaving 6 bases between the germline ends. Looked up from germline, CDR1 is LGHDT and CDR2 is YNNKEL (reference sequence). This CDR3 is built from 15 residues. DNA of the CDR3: TGTGCCAGCAGCCAAGAGTTTAGCTCCTACAATGAGCAGTTCTTC. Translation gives CASSQEFSSYNEQFF.

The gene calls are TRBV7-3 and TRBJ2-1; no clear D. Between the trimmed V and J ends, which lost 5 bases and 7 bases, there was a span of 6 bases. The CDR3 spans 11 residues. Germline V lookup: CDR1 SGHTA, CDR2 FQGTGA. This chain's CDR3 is CASSPPNEQFF. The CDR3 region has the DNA TGTGCCAGCAGCCCCCCAAATGAGCAGTTCTTC. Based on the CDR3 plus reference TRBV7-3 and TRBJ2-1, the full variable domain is GAGVSQTPSNKVTEKGKYVELRCDPISGHTALYWYRQSLGQGPEFLIYFQGTGAADDSGLPNDRFFAVRPEGSVSTLKIQRTERGDSAVYLCASSPPNEQFFGPGTRLTVL.

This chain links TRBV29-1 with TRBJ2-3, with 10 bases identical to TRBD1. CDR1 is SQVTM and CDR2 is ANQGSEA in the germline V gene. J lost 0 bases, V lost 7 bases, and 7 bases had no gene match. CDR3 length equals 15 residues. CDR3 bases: TGCAGCGCTTCGACAGGGGGCTCGAGCACAGATACGCAGTATTTT. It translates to CSASTGGSSTDTQYF.

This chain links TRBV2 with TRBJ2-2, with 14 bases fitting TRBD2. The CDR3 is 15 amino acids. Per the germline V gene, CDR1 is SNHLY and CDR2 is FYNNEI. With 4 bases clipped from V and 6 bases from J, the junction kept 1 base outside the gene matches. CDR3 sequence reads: CASSGLAGGPGELFF. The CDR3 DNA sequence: TGTGCCAGCAGTGGACTAGCGGGGGGGCCCGGGGAGCTGTTTTTT.

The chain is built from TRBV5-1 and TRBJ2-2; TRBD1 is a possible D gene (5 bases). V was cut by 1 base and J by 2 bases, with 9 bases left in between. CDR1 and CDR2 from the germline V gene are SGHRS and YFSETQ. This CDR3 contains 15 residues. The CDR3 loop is CASSLSQGNTGELFF. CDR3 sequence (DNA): TGCGCCAGCAGCTTGTCGCAGGGTAACACCGGGGAGCTGTTTTTT. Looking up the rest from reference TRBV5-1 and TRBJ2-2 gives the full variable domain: KAGVTQTPRYLIKTRGQQVTLSCSPISGHRSVSWYQQTPGQGLQFLFEYFSETQRNKGNFPGRFSGRQFSNSRSEMNVSTLELGDSALYLCASSLSQGNTGELFFGEGSRLTVL.

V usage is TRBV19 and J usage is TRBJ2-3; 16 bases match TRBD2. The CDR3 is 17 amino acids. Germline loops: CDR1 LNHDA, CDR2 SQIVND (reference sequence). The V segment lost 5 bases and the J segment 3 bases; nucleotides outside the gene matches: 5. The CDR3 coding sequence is TGTGCCAGTAGTGGGACTAGCGGGGGGGCAATGACAGATACGCAGTATTTT. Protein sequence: CASSGTSGGAMTDTQYF. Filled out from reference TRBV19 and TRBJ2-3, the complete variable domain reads DGGITQSPKYLFRKEGQNVTLSCEQNLNHDAMYWYRQDPGQGLRLIYYSQIVNDFQKGDIAEGYSVSREKKESFPLTVTSAQKNPTAFYLCASSGTSGGAMTDTQYFGPGTRLTVL.

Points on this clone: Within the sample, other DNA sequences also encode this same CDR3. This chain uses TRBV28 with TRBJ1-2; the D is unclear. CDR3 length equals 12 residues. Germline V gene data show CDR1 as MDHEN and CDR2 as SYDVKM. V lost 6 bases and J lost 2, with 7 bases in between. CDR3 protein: CASSSSNYGYTF. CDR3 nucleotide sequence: TGTGCCAGCAGCTCTTCGAACTATGGCTACACCTTC.